This T cell receptor (beta chain) was recovered during a study of T cell responses to AZD1222 COVID-19 vaccine. Findings of the study overall: CD4 TCRs linked to vaccination spanned spike, dominating at 160-218 and 743-854. A mostly white British donor set with more females was recruited, and clonal diversity was possibly underestimated. After the peak T cell response, and only then, were repertoires sampled.

The data were produced by immunoSEQ multiplex PCR, yet TCRdb's version contains in-frame clones alone and is incomplete. The data show 45,000 to 55,000 clones, about 80% seen once. The CDR3 covers 15 residues. Unmatched junction bases numbered 9, after V lost 7 bases and J lost 1 base. Germline loops: CDR1 MNHEY, CDR2 SVGAGI. Note on this clone: Antigen unknown.

The clonotype was recovered from an adult in good health. The specimen was peripheral blood, collected on day 0 of AZD1222 vaccination. J is TRBJ2-7 and V is TRBV6-5; 8 nucleotides agree with TRBD1. The CDR3 loop reads CASMSRGRGSYEQYF. For the CDR3, the DNA is TGTGCCAGCATGTCCAGGGGGCGCGGGTCCTACGAGCAGTACTTC.